Below, 10 T cell receptor beta chains from the same sample are listed, as sequenced in a study of cytomegalovirus exposure and HLA in healthy donors. Primers included in the PCR were 60 Vbeta and 13 Jbeta primers. Produced via immunoSEQ multiplex PCR; TCRdb's table is partial and in-frame only. The profile shows roughly 100,000 clones, about 9.4% of them singletons. The specimen sequenced was PBMCs. The receptor source for this set is a man between 35 and 55 years old in good health and CMV-seropositive.

The chain is built from TRBV5-6 and TRBJ2-2; perhaps TRBD1 as D (8 bases). Germline V gives CDR1 SGHDT, CDR2 YYEEEE. The V end was cut by 0 bases, the J end by 4 bases, with 13 bases between. The CDR3 consists of 16 residues. Here the CDR3 DNA reads TGTGCCAGCAGCTTGGGTACAGGGGGGGGCACCGGGGAGCTGTTTTTT. Translating gives CASSLGTGGGTGELFF.

This clone has only a few counts. This rearrangement joins TRBV9 to TRBJ2-3; tentative D call: TRBD1 (5 bases). The CDR3 covers 14 residues. The germline V and J ends were trimmed by 5 bases and 2 bases, with 12 bases remaining between them. CDR1 and CDR2 (germline): SGDLS, YYNGEE. The chain's CDR3 is CASRAGSDTDTQYF. CDR3 sequence (DNA): TGTGCCAGCAGGGCAGGGTCTGACACAGATACGCAGTATTTT.

This clone was counted only a few times. The chain recombines TRBV29-1 with TRBJ2-1, with 7 bases matching TRBD1. Trimming removed 3 bases from V and 8 bases from J; junction bases left unmatched: 10. Germline V gene lookup returns CDR1 SQVTM and CDR2 ANQGSEA. This CDR3 region has 14 residues. The CDR3, as DNA: TGCAGCGTTGATCTACAGGGGTTTGTCGATGAGCAGTTCTTC. This translates into CSVDLQGFVDEQFF.

This chain uses TRBV9 with TRBJ1-6, with D tentatively TRBD1 (5 bases). CDR3 length: 15 residues. Germline V gene data show CDR1 as SGDLS and CDR2 as YYNGEE. Trimming cost V 4 bases and J 9 bases, with 17 bases left between them. The DNA for the CDR3 is TGTGCCAGCAGCCGACAAGGGGACTCGGGTTCACCCCTCCACTTT. Protein: CASSRQGDSGSPLHF.

The chain joins TRBV6-1 to TRBJ2-1; no firm D call. CDR3 length: 15 residues. The V gene's germline CDR1 is MNHNS and CDR2 SASEGT. V was trimmed by 3 bases and J by 0 bases, leaving 9 bases between them. The CDR3: CASSEIQISYNEQFF. DNA of the CDR3: TGTGCCAGCAGTGAGATACAGATCTCCTACAATGAGCAGTTCTTC.

This clone was seen a few times. The rearrangement links TRBV6-4 to TRBJ2-2; tentative D call: TRBD1 (6 bases). The CDR3 has 13 residues. Trimming stripped 3 bases from V and 6 bases from J, with 8 bases between. Looked up from germline, CDR1 is MRHNA and CDR2 is SNTAGT. The chain's CDR3 is CASSEGGSGELFF. CDR3 in DNA: TGTGCCAGCAGTGAAGGGGGTTCCGGGGAGCTGTTTTTT.

This sequence joins TRBV6-4 and TRBJ2-7; D call uncertain. This CDR3 region has 14 residues. From germline, CDR1 is MRHNA and CDR2 SNTAGT. Trimming left V 7 bases short and J 2 bases short, with 15 bases between. CDR3 protein: CASKDIPPTYEQYF. The CDR3 DNA reads TGTGCCAGCAAAGACATTCCCCCGACCTACGAGCAGTACTTC.

This clone was observed a handful of times. The chain uses TRBV5-6 and TRBJ1-6; 7 positions agree with TRBD1. CDR3 size: 16 residues. The germline CDR1 and CDR2 sequences are SGHDT and YYEEEE. V lost 4 bases and J lost 5; bases outside the gene matches: 9. The CDR3 region is CASSPLGQENNSPLHF. The CDR3 nucleotides are TGTGCCAGCAGCCCCCTAGGACAGGAAAATAATTCACCCCTCCACTTT.

The CDR3 DNA is TGTGCCAGCACCGCCGACAGGGGAGGTGAAAAACTGTTTTTT. It specifies CASTADRGGEKLFF. The chain uses TRBV9 and TRBJ1-4; TRBD1 matches at 8 bases. J was trimmed by 7 bases and V by 6 bases; bases with no gene match: 8. This CDR3 comprises 14 residues. The germline gives CDR1 SGDLS, CDR2 YYNGEE.

Remarks on this clone: The germline gene is not matched at one end of the junction; a read error may be the cause. V gene TRBV28 combines with J gene TRBJ2-3; 7 nucleotides match TRBD2. This CDR3 has 12 residues. In germline, CDR1 is MDHEN, CDR2 SYDVKM. CDR3 sequence (DNA): TGTGCCAGCAGTTTATCGGGCGGGAGCTCGGATTTT. This codes for CASSLSGGSSDF.